This is a list of T cell receptor beta chains from one sample in a study of blood T cell repertoires in COVID-19. Sequencing was performed with immunoSEQ multiplex PCR; in TCRdb, only in-frame clones are kept and a portion is missing. The sample lists approximately 130,000 clones, over 75% occurring once. Sequencing used peripheral blood. The receptors here all came from a man aged 55 to 70 with acute or convalescent COVID-19. Each CDR3 is given with its conserved first and last residue. A D gene is named only where the DNA matches it firmly. Only some rows state a clone size, as once, few, many or a class for expanded clones.

v_call	d_call	j_call	cdr3_length	clone_size	cdr3_nt	cdr3_aa
TRBV4-2	TRBD2	TRBJ2-1	20	NA	TGTGCCAGCAGCCAAGATAGGCGGCAAGGACTAGCGGGAGGAGTTGATGAGCAGTTCTTC	CASSQDRRQGLAGGVDEQFF
TRBV14	NA	TRBJ2-2	15	NA	TGTGCCAGCAGCCAAGATACGGGGGTTGCCGGGGAGCTGTTTTTT	CASSQDTGVAGELFF
TRBV28	NA	TRBJ2-7	12	NA	TGTGCCAGCAGTTTATTAAACTCCGCGCTAAGCTTC	CASSLLNSALSF
TRBV5-1	NA	TRBJ1-1	15	NA	TGCGCCAGCAGCTTGAGCGCGTCTTTGAACACTGAAGCTTTCTTT	CASSLSASLNTEAFF
TRBV6-2/TRBV6-3	NA	TRBJ1-1	14	NA	TGTGCCAGCAGTTACGTGGGGGCTCGGACTGAAGCTTTCTTT	CASSYVGARTEAFF
TRBV27	NA	TRBJ2-5	12	NA	TGTGCCAGCAGCCCAAACCAAGAGACCCAGTACTTC	CASSPNQETQYF
TRBV10-3	TRBD2	TRBJ2-3	18	NA	TGTGCCATCAAAGGGACTAGCGGGAGGCCCTCTAGCACAGATACGCAGTATTTT	CAIKGTSGRPSSTDTQYF
TRBV7-2	NA	TRBJ2-7	14	few	TGTGCCAGCAGCTCCCGGACTGGGGCCTACGAGCAGTACTTC	CASSSRTGAYEQYF
TRBV28	NA	TRBJ1-3	12	NA	TGTGCCAGCAGTCCTCAGGCGAACACCATATATTTT	CASSPQANTIYF
TRBV6-5	NA	TRBJ2-7	14	NA	TGTGCCAGCAGGTTAGGGCAGGGGTCCTACGAGCAGTACTTC	CASRLGQGSYEQYF
TRBV7-9	NA	TRBJ2-5	15	NA	TGTGCCAGCAGCTTTATTTTGTCCGGGGAAGAGACCCAGTACTTC	CASSFILSGEETQYF
TRBV15	TRBD1	TRBJ2-7	15	NA	TGTGCCACCAGCAGAGGGGGGACAGGGACCTACGAGCAGTACTTC	CATSRGGTGTYEQYF
TRBV7-9	NA	TRBJ2-5	18	NA	TGTGCCAGCAGCCTTGGACGGGCCGGGACAACATTCCAAGAGACCCAGTACTTC	CASSLGRAGTTFQETQYF
TRBV6-1	TRBD2	TRBJ2-7	15	NA	TGTGCCAGCAGTGAAACTAGCGGGAGTCCCTACGAGCAGTACTTC	CASSETSGSPYEQYF
TRBV28	NA	TRBJ1-5	12	NA	TGTGCCGGAGGGGATGGCAATCAGCCCCAGCATTTT	CAGGDGNQPQHF
TRBV7-2	NA	TRBJ2-3	14	NA	TGTGCCAGCAGCTTAGGACTTGATGGAGATACGCAGTATTTT	CASSLGLDGDTQYF
TRBV9	NA	TRBJ2-5	23	NA	TGTGCCAGCAGCGTTAGTACACCGGGACAGGGAGGAGTCGGTCTAGCGGGGCAAGAGACCCAGTACTTC	CASSVSTPGQGGVGLAGQETQYF
TRBV7-2	NA	TRBJ1-3	17	NA	TGTGCCAGCAGCCTAAATATGGGGGCCCACTCTGGAAACACCATATATTTT	CASSLNMGAHSGNTIYF
TRBV15	TRBD1	TRBJ2-7	15	NA	TGTGCCACCAAGAAGGACAGGGGGCGGATGGACGAGCAGTACTTC	CATKKDRGRMDEQYF
TRBV24-1	TRBD2	TRBJ2-2	16	NA	TGTGCCACCAGTGATTTGGATACTAGCGGTAGCGGGGAGCTGTTTTTT	CATSDLDTSGSGELFF
TRBV7-2	TRBD2	TRBJ2-7	15	NA	TGTGCCAGCAGCTACCAAGCGGGAGCGACATACGAGCAGTACTTC	CASSYQAGATYEQYF
TRBV29-1	NA	TRBJ1-2	13	NA	TGCAGCGTTGATAGGGAGGCTAACTATGGCTACACCTTC	CSVDREANYGYTF
TRBV27	NA	TRBJ1-4	15	NA	TGTGCCAGCAGTTTGGCGGGGCAAGGAAGTGAAAAACTGTTTTTT	CASSLAGQGSEKLFF
TRBV18	TRBD2	TRBJ2-5	16	NA	TGTGCCAGCTCACCACTGACTAGCGGGAGAGGGGAGACCCAGTACTTC	CASSPLTSGRGETQYF
TRBV6-5	TRBD1	TRBJ1-5	12	NA	TGTGCCAGCAGTTATGACAGGGGGCCCCAGCATTTT	CASSYDRGPQHF
TRBV28	NA	TRBJ2-7	12	NA	TGTGCCAGCAGTTTAGAGTTGGACGAGCAGTACTTC	CASSLELDEQYF
TRBV9	NA	TRBJ2-3	17	few	TGTGCCAGCAGCGTAGAAGGGTGGGAGAGGGGCACAGATACGCAGTATTTT	CASSVEGWERGTDTQYF
TRBV7-9	TRBD1	TRBJ1-2	15	NA	TGTGCCAGCAGCCCCTGGGGACAGGGAGGCTATGGCTACACCTTC	CASSPWGQGGYGYTF
TRBV7-9	NA	TRBJ1-6	13	NA	TGTGCCAGCAGCTTAAACTCCGCGGTCACCCTCCACTTT	CASSLNSAVTLHF